This T cell receptor (beta chain) was captured in a study of CD8+ T cells in alopecia areata. Study information: Tofacitinib administration persisted for 6 to 18 months, succeeded by 6 months off drug. The share of scalp area affected provided the severity score for treated patients. Points from the study as a whole: While patients received tofacitinib, many expanded lesional clones remained present in scalp and blood. TCR sharing across patients was less clear than in mice, possibly HLA-related.

As for treatment: oral pan-JAK inhibitor, 5-10 mg twice daily. Following extraction, RNA underwent reverse transcription to cDNA, which served as the sequencing template. Method: immunoSEQ multiplex PCR; TCRdb's copy keeps in-frame clones and lacks some. The table has around 97,000 clones, more than 75% seen once. V lost 2 bases and J lost 0, with 8 bases in between. Germline-derived CDR1 and CDR2 are MNHEY and SVGAGI. The CDR3 is 16 amino acids. On this clone: Its specificity is not known.

This TCR was sampled from a human donor with alopecia areata. The specimen comprised CD8+ T cells sorted from blood, sampled at roughly week 30, from a patient treated with tofacitinib. This rearrangement joins TRBV6-5 to TRBJ1-6; D is unclear. Here the CDR3 reads CASSYRDSSYNSPLHF. In DNA, the CDR3 is TGTGCCAGCAGTTACCGGGATTCCTCCTATAATTCACCCCTCCACTTT.